Listed here are 14 T cell receptor beta chains from one sample, sequenced in a study of beta chain features in type 1 diabetes. Every isolated RNA sample was fully reverse transcribed, so sequencing captured expressed TCRB transcripts. Generated by immunoSEQ multiplex PCR, the TCRdb table keeps only in-frame clones and is missing some. The table includes 500,000 to 700,000 clones, 15% detected once. The sequencing sample was made of naive CD4+ T cells from blood. The receptors come from a man younger than 35 in good health.

This clone was found a few times. The V gene is TRBV7-2, the J gene TRBJ2-5; D might be TRBD2 (5 bases). CDR3 length: 15 residues. CDR1 is SGHTA and CDR2 is FQGNSA in the germline V gene. V gave up 1 base and J gave up 4 bases, with 13 bases separating them. The CDR3 reads CASSLESTRGETQYF. The CDR3 nucleotides read TGTGCCAGCAGCTTAGAAAGTACTAGAGGAGAGACCCAGTACTTC.

V usage is TRBV18 and J usage is TRBJ1-6; D gene uncertain. The CDR3 is 14 amino acids. V lost 3 bases and J lost 7, with 10 bases in between. Germline V lookup: CDR1 KGHSH, CDR2 LQKENI. CDR3 sequence (DNA): TGTGCCAGCTCACCTGGACTGGGCAATTCACCCCTCCACTTT. It specifies CASSPGLGNSPLHF.

This rearrangement joins TRBV18 to TRBJ2-7; no definite D call. CDR3 length equals 12 residues. Germline CDR1 is KGHSH and CDR2 is LQKENI. V lost 3 bases and J 4 bases, leaving 7 bases between the germline ends. The CDR3 region is CASSPARYEQYF. CDR3 sequence (DNA): TGTGCCAGCTCACCCGCGAGGTACGAGCAGTACTTC.

V gene TRBV27 combines with J gene TRBJ1-1; the D gene is possibly TRBD1 (6 bases). CDR1 and CDR2 (germline): MNHEY, SMNVEV (reference sequence). This CDR3 has 15 amino acids. V shed 8 bases and J shed 0 bases, with 16 bases lying between them. The CDR3 reads CASWEGEVMNTEAFF. In DNA, the CDR3 is TGTGCCAGCTGGGAGGGGGAGGTTATGAACACTGAAGCTTTCTTT.

The chain has TRBV11-1 and TRBJ2-7; possibly TRBD1 or TRBD2 for D (7 bases each). Deletions cut 5 bases from V and 6 bases from J, with 26 bases between. Looked up from germline, CDR1 is SGHAT and CDR2 is FQDESV (reference sequence). This CDR3 region has 17 residues. The CDR3, as DNA: TGTGCCAGCAGCCAGGTCCCGCGACAGGGAGGGCTCGGCGAGCAGTACTTC. This encodes CASSQVPRQGGLGEQYF.

This clone came up a few times. The genes are TRBV7-2 and TRBJ1-2; 7 nucleotides line up with TRBD1. CDR1 and CDR2 (germline): SGHTA, FQGNSA. V was pared by 0 bases and J by 7 bases, with 8 bases of the junction left unmatched. The CDR3 length is 15 residues. The CDR3 bases are TGTGCCAGCAGCTTAGCGGGACAGATAGTAGTTGGCTACACCTTC. Amino acid sequence: CASSLAGQIVVGYTF.

This clone was counted between two and nine times. The chain uses TRBV7-9 and TRBJ1-6, with 8 positions matching TRBD1. The V gene's germline CDR1 is SEHNR and CDR2 FQNEAQ (reference sequence). The CDR3 spans 14 residues. V dropped 2 bases and J dropped 14; count of bases not matched to a gene: 8. CDR3: CASSLLDRGGSLHF. CDR3 DNA sequence: TGTGCCAGCAGCTTACTTGACAGGGGTGGCTCCCTCCACTTT.

This clone was detected only a few times. This chain connects TRBV13 to TRBJ1-2, with D perhaps matching TRBD1 (5 bases). CDR3 size: 15 residues. In germline, CDR1 is PRHDT, CDR2 FYEKMQ (reference sequence). Between the trimmed V and J ends, which lost 4 bases and 0 bases, there was a span of 12 bases. The CDR3 protein is CASSSRRRANYGYTF. The DNA of the CDR3 is TGTGCCAGCAGCTCTCGTCGCAGGGCTAACTATGGCTACACCTTC.

The rearrangement joins TRBV7-8 to TRBJ2-6; D ambiguous. The CDR3 length is 15 residues. CDR1 and CDR2 from the germline V gene are SGHVS and FQNEAQ. Trimming stripped 5 bases from V and 0 bases from J, with 8 bases between. The CDR3 DNA reads as TGTGCCAGCAGCACCGGTCGCTCTGGGGCCAACGTCCTGACTTTC. Translation: CASSTGRSGANVLTF.

This chain joins TRBV29-1 and TRBJ2-7; D is undetermined. CDR1 is SQVTM and CDR2 is ANQGSEA in the germline V gene. The CDR3 consists of 12 residues. The germline V and J ends were trimmed by 7 bases and 2 bases, with 12 bases remaining between them. The CDR3, as DNA: TGCAGCGCCTTGACGCATACCTACGAGCAGTACTTC. This translates into CSALTHTYEQYF.

The chain uses TRBV30 and TRBJ2-2; 7 nucleotides line up with TRBD2. The CDR3 contains 17 residues. Germline CDR1 and CDR2: GTSNPN and SVGIG (reference sequence). V shed 4 bases, J shed 0 bases, and the junction held 11 bases outside the gene matches. The CDR3 nucleotides are TGTGCCTGGACAGTATTGCTAGCGGAGGCGAACACCGGGGAGCTGTTTTTT. It encodes CAWTVLLAEANTGELFF. The entire variable domain, with the rest obtained from reference TRBV30 and TRBJ2-2, is as follows: SQTIHQWPATLVQPVGSPLSLECTVEGTSNPNLYWYRQAAGRGLQLLFYSVGIGQISSEVPQNLSASRPQDRQFILSSKKLLLSDSGFYLCAWTVLLAEANTGELFFGEGSRLTVL.

The chain links TRBV6-5 to TRBJ2-3; 9 bases are a match to TRBD1. V was clipped by 2 bases and J by 3 bases; unmatched bases: 3. In germline, CDR1 is MNHEY, CDR2 SVGAGI. CDR3 size: 15 residues. CDR3 coding DNA: TGTGCCAGCAGTTACCCCGGACAGGGGACAGATACGCAGTATTTT. Its translation: CASSYPGQGTDTQYF.

This clone was observed a few times. The V and J genes are TRBV6-1 and TRBJ2-3; D remains ambiguous. This CDR3 contains 13 residues. V dropped 2 bases and J dropped 6 bases, with 9 bases sitting between them. Germline V gene sequence: CDR1 MNHNS, CDR2 SASEGT. CDR3: CASSEIGLDTQYF. CDR3 coding DNA: TGTGCCAGCAGTGAAATTGGGTTGGATACGCAGTATTTT.

This clone was counted only a few times. The gene calls are TRBV5-4 and TRBJ1-1; D unresolved. Trimming pared 0 bases from V and 0 bases from J, leaving 9 bases between. Per germline, CDR1 SGHNT and CDR2 YYREEE (reference sequence). This CDR3 is 15 amino acids long. CDR3 protein: CASSLAAGVNTEAFF. The CDR3 nucleotides are TGTGCCAGCAGCTTGGCCGCAGGTGTGAACACTGAAGCTTTCTTT. Based on the CDR3 plus reference TRBV5-4 and TRBJ1-1, the full variable domain is ETGVTQSPTHLIKTRGQQVTLRCSSQSGHNTVSWYQQALGQGPQFIFQYYREEENGRGNFPPRFSGLQFPNYSSELNVNALELDDSALYLCASSLAAGVNTEAFFGQGTRLTVV.